Listed below are T cell receptor beta chains from one sample, sequenced in a study of blood T cell repertoires in COVID-19. Repertoires were generated with immunoSEQ multiplex PCR, while TCRdb's copy carries only in-frame clones and drops some. The table records about 220,000 clones, 65% to 85% of them present only once. The sample comprised peripheral blood. The receptors originated from a woman aged 60-75 years with acute or convalescent COVID-19. CDR3s leave out the opening cysteine and the closing phenylalanine or tryptophan. The order of the fields is V gene, CDR3 length, CDR3 protein.

TRBV5-4 | 11 | ASSTGTGMRAF
TRBV6-5 | 11 | ASSLGLAYGYT
TRBV15 | 13 | ATSIAGGGTDTQY
TRBV12-3/TRBV12-4 | 10 | ASTRGNQPQH
TRBV2 | 10 | ASSLWGGGYT
TRBV19 | 14 | ASSQDRGQAKNIQY
TRBV6-5 | 11 | ASSSGTNQPQH
TRBV14 | 13 | ASSARGGFNNEQF
TRBV7-9 | 12 | ASSFDRYTDTQY
TRBV5-1 | 14 | ASSLQGAHYGTEAF
TRBV28 | 10 | ASSVGGHEQY
TRBV2 | 11 | ASRGQGSEKLF
TRBV7-2 | 13 | ASSLGGGGTGELF
TRBV20-1 | 9 | SASRGYGYT
TRBV10-3 | 12 | AISERQTDYGYT
TRBV7-9 | 13 | ASITDRDREDGYT
TRBV6-5 | 10 | ASSQDYQPQH
TRBV4-1 | 12 | ASSLSPGWDEQY
TRBV6-2/TRBV6-3 | 11 | ASSPTPEETQY
TRBV14 | 12 | ASSRQGINQPQH
TRBV5-4 | 13 | ASSQEGTGQETQY
TRBV20-1 | 13 | SASRRGGEYNEQF
TRBV30 | 14 | AWTRTGVLMNTEAF
TRBV2 | 13 | ASRGQGALTDTQY
TRBV5-4 | 13 | ASSLGGLSYVEQY
TRBV18 | 15 | ASSPPTPVSGANVLT
TRBV25-1 | 9 | ASGPGETQY
TRBV27 | 12 | ASSADRGRNTIY
TRBV11-1 | 9 | ASSLGVEAF